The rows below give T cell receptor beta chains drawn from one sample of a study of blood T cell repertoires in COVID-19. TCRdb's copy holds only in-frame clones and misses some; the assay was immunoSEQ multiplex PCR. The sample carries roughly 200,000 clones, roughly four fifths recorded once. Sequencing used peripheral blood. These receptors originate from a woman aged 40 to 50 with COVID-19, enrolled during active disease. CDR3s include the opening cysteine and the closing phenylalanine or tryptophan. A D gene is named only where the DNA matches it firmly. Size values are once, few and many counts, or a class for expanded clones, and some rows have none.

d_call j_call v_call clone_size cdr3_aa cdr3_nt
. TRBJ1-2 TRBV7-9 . CASSQGADRYTF TGTGCCAGCAGCCAAGGGGCGGATCGCTACACCTTC
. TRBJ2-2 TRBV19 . CASSAQRAGELFF TGTGCCAGTAGTGCCCAACGGGCCGGGGAGCTGTTTTTT
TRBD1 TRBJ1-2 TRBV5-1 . CASSTDRVVRGYTF TGCGCCAGCAGCACCGACAGGGTAGTTCGCGGCTACACCTTC
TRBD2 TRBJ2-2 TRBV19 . CASRGTSGGASSGELFF TGTGCCAGCCGTGGGACTAGCGGGGGGGCGAGTAGCGGGGAGCTGTTTTTT
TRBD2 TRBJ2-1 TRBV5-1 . CASSQGLAGISSYNEQFF TGCGCCAGCAGCCAGGGACTAGCGGGCATTAGCTCCTACAATGAGCAGTTCTTC
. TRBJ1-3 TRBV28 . CASSFAGNSGNTIYF TGTGCCAGCAGTTTCGCCGGGAACTCTGGAAACACCATATATTTT
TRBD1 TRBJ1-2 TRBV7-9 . CASSLGRVGTGPGGYTF TGTGCCAGCAGCTTAGGGCGCGTTGGGACAGGGCCCGGGGGCTACACCTTC
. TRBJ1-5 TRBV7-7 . CASSLPGLTAWGPQHF TGTGCTAGCAGCTTACCGGGACTGACAGCCTGGGGGCCCCAGCATTTT
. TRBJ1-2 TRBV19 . CASSIEILAPGHSGYTF TGTGCCAGTAGTATAGAGATCCTCGCACCGGGACATTCTGGCTACACCTTC
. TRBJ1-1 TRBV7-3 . CASSLTGAGTEAFF TGTGCCAGCAGCTTAACAGGGGCGGGGACTGAAGCTTTCTTT
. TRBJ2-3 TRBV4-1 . CASSQDGTRTDTQYF TGCGCCAGCAGCCAAGATGGGACACGCACAGATACGCAGTATTTT
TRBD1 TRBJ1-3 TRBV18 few CASGDRRSSGNTIYF TGTGCCAGCGGGGACAGGCGGAGCTCTGGAAACACCATATATTTT
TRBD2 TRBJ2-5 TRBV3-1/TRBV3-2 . CASSPGLADIQETQYF TGTGCCAGCAGCCCGGGACTAGCAGACATCCAAGAGACCCAGTACTTC
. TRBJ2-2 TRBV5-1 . CASSLGYPGELFF TGCGCCAGCAGCTTGGGCTATCCCGGGGAGCTGTTTTTT
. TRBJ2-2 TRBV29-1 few CSVRGGATGELFF TGCAGCGTCCGCGGAGGGGCCACCGGGGAGCTGTTTTTT
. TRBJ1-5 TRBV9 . CASSATAGGPQHF TGTGCCAGCAGCGCGACAGCTGGTGGGCCCCAGCATTTT
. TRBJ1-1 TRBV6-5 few CASSYSPYTEAFF TGTGCCAGCAGTTACTCTCCCTACACTGAAGCTTTCTTT
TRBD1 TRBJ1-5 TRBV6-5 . CASRDRDNQPQHF TGTGCCAGCAGGGACAGGGACAATCAGCCCCAGCATTTT
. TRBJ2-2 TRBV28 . CASSFRTGELFF TGTGCCAGCAGTTTTCGGACCGGGGAGCTGTTTTTT
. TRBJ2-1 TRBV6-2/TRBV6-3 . CASSSYSYNEQFF TGTGCCAGCAGTTCTTACTCCTACAATGAGCAGTTCTTC
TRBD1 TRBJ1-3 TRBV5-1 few CASRKDRGSGNTIYF TGCGCCAGCAGAAAAGACAGGGGCTCTGGAAACACCATATATTTT
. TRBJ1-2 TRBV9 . CASSVALGGVSDFYGYTF TGTGCCAGCAGCGTAGCCTTGGGAGGGGTTAGTGATTTCTATGGCTACACCTTC
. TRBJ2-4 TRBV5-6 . CASSFQTALAKNIQYF TGTGCCAGCAGCTTCCAAACAGCACTAGCCAAAAACATTCAGTACTTC
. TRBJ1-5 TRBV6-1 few CASSEGASAQPQHF TGTGCCAGCAGTGAAGGGGCATCGGCTCAGCCCCAGCATTTT
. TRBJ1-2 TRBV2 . CASSAYGYTF TGTGCCAGCAGTGCATATGGCTACACCTTC
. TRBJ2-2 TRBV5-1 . CASSLLPQTGELFF TGCGCCAGCAGCTTGCTTCCCCAGACCGGGGAGCTGTTTTTT
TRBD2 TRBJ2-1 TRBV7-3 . CASSLSGTSGLNEQFF TGTGCCAGCAGCTTATCAGGGACTAGCGGGCTCAATGAGCAGTTCTTC